The 17 T cell receptor beta chains in this list originate from one sample, sequenced in a study of beta chain features in type 1 diabetes. General observations from the study: Significant though moderate, a shortening of TCRB CDR3s appeared in all four CD4+ subsets of Type 1 diabetes patients.

Expressed TCRB transcripts were sequenced after all isolated RNA was converted to cDNA. The table came from immunoSEQ multiplex PCR; TCRdb's copy has only in-frame clones and leaves some out. The sample has 120,000 or so clones, about 18% seen once; the top ten hold 2.6%. No antigen is known for these receptors. The sample consisted of central memory CD4+ T cells from blood. The receptor source for this set is a man between 18 and 29 years old with type 1 diabetes.

The chain combines TRBV7-3 with TRBJ1-1; weak D call: TRBD1 (5 bases). Germline V CDR1 and CDR2: SGHTA, FQGTGA. This CDR3 is 12 amino acids long. Trimming stripped 2 bases from V and 9 bases from J, with 10 bases between. The CDR3 DNA sequence: TGTGCCAGCAGCTTACTGGGGGAGAAAGCTTTCTTT. Its protein is CASSLLGEKAFF. The full variable domain, rest sourced from reference TRBV7-3 and TRBJ1-1, is GAGVSQTPSNKVTEKGKYVELRCDPISGHTALYWYRQSLGQGPEFLIYFQGTGAADDSGLPNDRFFAVRPEGSVSTLKIQRTERGDSAVYLCASSLLGEKAFFGQGTRLTVV.

The CDR3: CASSYTSTTGQRIPQYF. The DNA for the CDR3 is TGTGCCAGCAGCTACACCAGCACAACGGGACAGCGAATTCCGCAGTACTTC. J is TRBJ2-7 and V is TRBV5-6; 7 nucleotides line up with TRBD1. This CDR3 has 17 amino acids. With 3 bases clipped from V and 9 bases from J, the junction kept 21 bases outside the gene matches. CDR1 is SGHDT, CDR2 YYEEEE, per germline.

As DNA, the CDR3 is TGTGCCAGCAGCTTAAACCCTAGATCCAATGAGCAGTTCTTC. Translation: CASSLNPRSNEQFF. This chain uses TRBV7-2 with TRBJ2-1; D is ambiguous. V was shortened by 2 bases and J by 6 bases, with 11 bases between the two germline ends. Germline values: CDR1 SGHTA, CDR2 FQGNSA. CDR3 length equals 14 residues.

The CDR3 sequence: CASSIIRTSSNQPQHF. CDR3 sequence (DNA): TGTGCCAGTAGTATTATACGGACGTCTAGCAATCAGCCCCAGCATTTT. J is TRBJ1-5 and V is TRBV19; D is ambiguous. CDR3 length: 16 residues. Trimming shortened V by 3 bases and J by 0 bases, and 12 bases separated the two germline ends. Germline lookup yields CDR1 LNHDA and CDR2 SQIVND (reference sequence).

The chain has TRBV25-1 and TRBJ1-2; 9 positions agree with TRBD1. V was pared by 3 bases and J by 8 bases, with 7 bases of the junction left unmatched. Germline assignment: CDR1 MGHDK and CDR2 SYGVNS. The CDR3 spans 14 residues. The CDR3 nucleotides are TGTGCCAGCAGTGATCCCGGGACAGGGTTGGGCTACACCTTC. It encodes CASSDPGTGLGYTF.

This chain connects TRBV2 to TRBJ2-7; D remains ambiguous. Germline loops: CDR1 SNHLY, CDR2 FYNNEI. This CDR3 comprises 11 residues. The ends were cut back, 6 bases at V and 4 bases at J, with 7 bases in the middle. CDR3 sequence reads: CASSDSYEQYF. In DNA, the CDR3 is TGTGCCAGCAGCGACTCATACGAGCAGTACTTC.

The J gene is TRBJ2-7, the V gene TRBV25-1; 9 bases agree with TRBD1. V dropped 1 base and J dropped 7; count of bases not matched to a gene: 5. Germline V gives CDR1 MGHDK, CDR2 SYGVNS. The CDR3 covers 14 residues. CDR3 bases: TGTGCCAGCAGTGAATGGACAGGGGCGCGGGAGCAGTACTTC. Amino acids: CASSEWTGAREQYF.

The V gene is TRBV30, the J gene TRBJ1-2; possible D gene TRBD1, 5 bases. CDR1 GTSNPN and CDR2 SVGIG come from the germline V gene (reference sequence). Trimming took 1 base from V and 2 from J, leaving 11 bases between them. The CDR3 length is 14 residues. In DNA, the CDR3 is TGTGCCTGGAGTGCCCAGACAGAGAACTATGGCTACACCTTC. This codes for CAWSAQTENYGYTF. Together with reference TRBV30 and TRBJ1-2, the CDR3 gives the full variable domain: SQTIHQWPATLVQPVGSPLSLECTVEGTSNPNLYWYRQAAGRGLQLLFYSVGIGQISSEVPQNLSASRPQDRQFILSSKKLLLSDSGFYLCAWSAQTENYGYTFGSGTRLTVV.

This clone appeared a few times. The genes are TRBV6-1 and TRBJ2-5; 8 bases are a match to TRBD1. The germline CDR1 and CDR2 sequences are MNHNS and SASEGT. V shed 4 bases and J 5 bases; nucleotides not matched to a gene: 3. CDR3 length equals 13 residues. The CDR3 DNA follows: TGTGCCAGCAGTGTGGACAGGGTGGAGACCCAGTACTTC. Translating gives CASSVDRVETQYF.

This clone came up a few times. V usage is TRBV13 and J usage is TRBJ1-1, with D perhaps matching TRBD1 (6 bases). Germline V lookup: CDR1 PRHDT, CDR2 FYEKMQ (reference sequence). There are 16 residues in the CDR3. Trimming stripped 4 bases from V and 1 base from J, with 16 bases between. The CDR3, as DNA: TGTGCCAGCAGCTCGACAGGCATCGTCTGGAACACTGAAGCTTTCTTT. Protein product: CASSSTGIVWNTEAFF.

This clone has a handful of counts. The V call is TRBV18, the J call TRBJ2-2; D is unclear. The CDR3 contains 14 residues. V was trimmed by 0 bases and J by 0 bases, leaving 2 bases between them. The germline gives CDR1 KGHSH, CDR2 LQKENI. The CDR3 DNA sequence: TGTGCCAGCTCACCACCCACGAACACCGGGGAGCTGTTTTTT. Translating gives CASSPPTNTGELFF. Together with reference TRBV18 and TRBJ2-2, the CDR3 gives the full variable domain: NAGVMQNPRHLVRRRGQEARLRCSPMKGHSHVYWYRQLPEEGLKFMVYLQKENIIDESGMPKERFSAEFPKEGPSILRIQQVVRGDSAAYFCASSPPTNTGELFFGEGSRLTVL.

A word on this clone: Other nucleotide sequences from this sample produce the same CDR3. This rearrangement joins TRBV29-1 to TRBJ1-1; D call uncertain. Germline V gene data show CDR1 as SQVTM and CDR2 as ANQGSEA. The CDR3 has 13 amino acids. V was shortened by 2 bases and J by 2 bases, with 9 bases between the two germline ends. The CDR3: CSVEKTANTEAFF. For the CDR3, the DNA is TGCAGCGTTGAAAAAACAGCCAACACTGAAGCTTTCTTT.

This clone has only a few counts. The V call is TRBV13, the J call TRBJ2-5; TRBD1 matches at 9 bases. The CDR3 loop spans 15 amino acids. Germline V gene lookup returns CDR1 PRHDT and CDR2 FYEKMQ (reference sequence). The trim removed 5 bases at V and 5 bases at J, leaving 9 bases unmatched. The CDR3 protein is CASSTGTGLGETQYF. CDR3 bases: TGTGCCAGCAGCACCGGGACAGGGCTGGGGGAGACCCAGTACTTC.

This clone appeared a few times. The chain uses TRBV29-1 and TRBJ2-3; TRBD2 matches at 9 bases. With 5 bases clipped from V and 6 bases from J, the junction kept 6 bases outside the gene matches. The CDR3 spans 13 residues. Germline V gene sequence: CDR1 SQVTM, CDR2 ANQGSEA. The chain's CDR3 is CSVSSGVFDTQYF. The DNA for the CDR3 is TGCAGCGTTTCTAGCGGGGTTTTTGATACGCAGTATTTT.

This clone was detected a few times. The chain couples TRBV20-1 to TRBJ2-1, with TRBD1 matching 7 bases. The germline V gene encodes CDR1 DFQATT and CDR2 SNEGSKA (reference sequence). The CDR3 totals 11 residues. The CDR3 nucleotides read TGCAGGCCGAAAGGGGGCGGTGAGCAGTTCTTC. Protein product: CRPKGGGEQFF.

This clone qualifies as medium-sized. Other DNA sequences from this sample encode an identical CDR3 as well. The chain is built from TRBV5-1 and TRBJ2-1; 7 bases match TRBD1. CDR1 is SGHRS, CDR2 YFSETQ, per germline. This CDR3 is 15 amino acids long. V was clipped by 2 bases and J by 5 bases; unmatched bases: 7. The CDR3 DNA reads TGCGCCAGCAGCTTTACAGGGGTTGTGAACAATGAGCAGTTCTTC. Its translation is CASSFTGVVNNEQFF.

The gene calls are TRBV4-3 and TRBJ2-1; D is unresolved. With 0 bases removed from V and 7 bases from J, the gap between germline ends came to 13 bases. The CDR3 consists of 15 residues. Germline V gene sequence: CDR1 LGHNA, CDR2 YSLEER. The CDR3 here is CASSQDRPLSNEQFF. For the CDR3, the DNA is TGCGCCAGCAGCCAAGATAGGCCCCTATCGAATGAGCAGTTCTTC.